The clone carrying this TCR beta chain was observed many times. As yet, its antigen is unknown. The CDR3 has 13 residues. The germline V gene encodes CDR1 DFQATT and CDR2 SNEGSKA (reference sequence). Trimming left V 1 base short and J 4 bases short, with 8 bases between. These data belong to a study of T-cell reconstitution after alpha-beta-depleted transplantation in children. Findings and limits, study-wide: Alpha-beta T cells present about two months after transplant were reported to originate from several hundred expanded graft clones. When one year had passed after transplant, most T-cell counts and diversity came from newly produced T cells.

The TCRbeta library was prepared with unique molecular identifiers. TCRdb fed the PCR reads into MiXCR, producing one record per CDR3 protein. There are about 110,000 distinct CDR3 sequences in the sample; around 23% occur only once, and 8% to 11% lies in the top ten. The clonotype was recovered from a male patient aged 2 to 9 who had a stem cell transplant for chronic granulomatous disease, so the T cells may come from the graft donor. The rearrangement joins TRBV20-1 to TRBJ2-1; no reliable D call. The sample consisted of PBMCs, mostly from graft donor cells, taken 180 days after TCRalphabeta/CD19-depleted stem cell transplant. The CDR3 DNA sequence: TGCAGTGCTAGAGGAACTATTTACAATGAGCAGTTCTTC. Its protein product is CSARGTIYNEQFF.